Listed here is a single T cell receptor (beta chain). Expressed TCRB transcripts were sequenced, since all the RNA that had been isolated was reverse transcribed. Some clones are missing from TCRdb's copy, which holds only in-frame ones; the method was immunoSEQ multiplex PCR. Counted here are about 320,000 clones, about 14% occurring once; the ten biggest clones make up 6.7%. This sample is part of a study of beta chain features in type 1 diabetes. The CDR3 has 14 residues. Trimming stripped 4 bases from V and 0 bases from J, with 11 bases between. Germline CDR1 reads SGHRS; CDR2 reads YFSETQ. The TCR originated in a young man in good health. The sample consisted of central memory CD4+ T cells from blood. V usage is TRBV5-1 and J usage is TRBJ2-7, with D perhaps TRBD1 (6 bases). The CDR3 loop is CASSIDRFSYEQYF. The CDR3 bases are TGCGCCAGCAGCATAGACAGGTTCTCCTACGAGCAGTACTTC.